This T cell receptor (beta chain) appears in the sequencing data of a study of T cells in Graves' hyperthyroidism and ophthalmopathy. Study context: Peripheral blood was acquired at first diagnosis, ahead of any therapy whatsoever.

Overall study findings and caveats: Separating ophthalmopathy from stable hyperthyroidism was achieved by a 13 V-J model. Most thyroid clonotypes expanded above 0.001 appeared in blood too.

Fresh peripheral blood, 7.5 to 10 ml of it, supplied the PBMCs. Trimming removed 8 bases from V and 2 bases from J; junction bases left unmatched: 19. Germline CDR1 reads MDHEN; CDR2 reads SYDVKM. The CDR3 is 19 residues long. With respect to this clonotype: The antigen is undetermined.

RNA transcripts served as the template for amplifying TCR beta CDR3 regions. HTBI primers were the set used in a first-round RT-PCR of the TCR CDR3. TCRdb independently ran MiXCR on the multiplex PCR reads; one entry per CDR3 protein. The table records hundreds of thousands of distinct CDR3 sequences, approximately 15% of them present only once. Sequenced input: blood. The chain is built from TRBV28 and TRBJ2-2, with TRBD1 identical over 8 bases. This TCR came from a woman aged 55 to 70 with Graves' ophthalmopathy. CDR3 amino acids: CASRNPTGTGRSNTGELFF. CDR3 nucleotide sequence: TGTGCCAGCCGCAACCCGACCGGGACAGGACGCTCTAACACCGGGGAGCTGTTTTTT.